The 18 T cell receptor beta chains in this list originate from one sample, sequenced in a study of cytomegalovirus exposure and HLA in healthy donors. PCR involved 60 Vbeta and 13 Jbeta primers. The table came from immunoSEQ multiplex PCR; TCRdb's copy has only in-frame clones and leaves some out. The profile shows tens of thousands of clones, roughly 70% of them singletons. The source material was PBMCs. These receptor sequences come from a woman aged 40-49 years in good health and CMV-seropositive.

V gene TRBV10-3 combines with J gene TRBJ1-1, with a possible D match to TRBD1 (5 bases). The V end was cut by 4 bases, the J end by 3 bases, with 12 bases between. CDR3 length: 14 residues. Looked up from germline, CDR1 is ENHRY and CDR2 is SYGVKD. The CDR3 loop is CAISGGGDYTEAFF. The CDR3 DNA sequence: TGTGCCATCAGTGGGGGGGGAGATTACACTGAAGCTTTCTTT.

CDR3 residues: CASERGVSSTGELFF. CDR3 nucleotide sequence: TGTGCCAGCGAGCGGGGGGTTTCGAGCACCGGGGAGCTGTTTTTT. This chain uses TRBV6-1 with TRBJ2-2; 9 bases are a match to TRBD2. From germline, CDR1 is MNHNS and CDR2 SASEGT. This CDR3 is 15 amino acids long. With 8 bases clipped from V and 4 bases from J, the junction kept 8 bases outside the gene matches.

The V call is TRBV7-9, the J call TRBJ1-4; TRBD1 matches at 10 bases. Germline trimming cut 5 bases from V and 8 bases from J; bases unmatched to any gene: 2. The CDR3 contains 13 residues. Germline V gives CDR1 SEHNR, CDR2 FQNEAQ (reference sequence). The DNA for the CDR3 is TGTGCCAGCAGCCCGACAGGGGGCGAAAAACTGTTTTTT. Its translation is CASSPTGGEKLFF.

The V call is TRBV14, the J call TRBJ2-7, with a possible D match to TRBD2 (6 bases). CDR1 and CDR2 from the germline V gene are SGHDN and FVKESK. V was pared by 4 bases and J by 3 bases, with 13 bases between. The CDR3 has 14 residues. Written as DNA, the CDR3 is TGTGCCAGCAGCCCGGGACTCCCTGGCTACGAGCAGTACTTC. Its protein is CASSPGLPGYEQYF.

This chain connects TRBV18 to TRBJ2-5; 8 nucleotides match TRBD2. Germline loops: CDR1 KGHSH, CDR2 LQKENI. V lost 5 bases to trimming and J lost 4 bases; unmatched junction nucleotides: 3. The CDR3 contains 13 residues. The CDR3 DNA reads TGTGCCAGCTCAATGGCGGGGGGAGAGACCCAGTACTTC. Translation gives CASSMAGGETQYF. Full variable domain (rest looked up from reference TRBV18 and TRBJ2-5): NAGVMQNPRHLVRRRGQEARLRCSPMKGHSHVYWYRQLPEEGLKFMVYLQKENIIDESGMPKERFSAEFPKEGPSILRIQQVVRGDSAAYFCASSMAGGETQYFGPGTRLLVL.

J is TRBJ1-2 and V is TRBV6-5, with D tentatively TRBD1 (6 bases). In germline, CDR1 is MNHEY, CDR2 SVGAGI. V was cut by 0 bases and J by 13 bases, with 21 bases left in between. This CDR3 contains 15 residues. The DNA of the CDR3 is TGTGCCAGCAGTTACTCGTCGTTGGACAGTCTGGGTATCACCTTC. Translated: CASSYSSLDSLGITF.

This clone was seen once. The J gene is TRBJ1-1, the V gene TRBV7-9, with D possibly being TRBD1 (5 bases). The ends were cut back, 5 bases at V and 0 bases at J, with 19 bases in the middle. From germline, CDR1 is SEHNR and CDR2 FQNEAQ (reference sequence). This CDR3 region has 17 residues. The CDR3: CASSTSSGHPLNTEAFF. The CDR3 DNA follows: TGTGCCAGCAGCACGAGCTCCGGACATCCCCTGAACACTGAAGCTTTCTTT. Full variable domain (missing parts from reference TRBV7-9 and TRBJ1-1): DTGVSQNPRHKITKRGQNVTFRCDPISEHNRLYWYRQTLGQGPEFLTYFQNEAQLEKSRLLSDRFSAERPKGSFSTLEIQRTEQGDSAMYLCASSTSSGHPLNTEAFFGQGTRLTVV.

The chain links TRBV5-1 to TRBJ2-4; a possible D gene is TRBD1 (7 bases). V was pared by 4 bases and J by 7 bases, with 18 bases between. CDR1 is SGHRS and CDR2 is YFSETQ in the germline V gene. The CDR3 has 15 residues. Written as DNA, the CDR3 is TGCGCCAGCAGCCCGGCCCAGGGGGGAGTTAACATTCAGTACTTC. This codes for CASSPAQGGVNIQYF. The full variable domain, in which reference TRBV5-1 and TRBJ2-4 provide the parts outside the CDR3, is KAGVTQTPRYLIKTRGQQVTLSCSPISGHRSVSWYQQTPGQGLQFLFEYFSETQRNKGNFPGRFSGRQFSNSRSEMNVSTLELGDSALYLCASSPAQGGVNIQYFGAGTRLSVL.

This clone was seen a handful of times. The chain has TRBV19 and TRBJ1-1; tentatively, D is TRBD1 (5 bases). Trimming cost V 5 bases and J 5 bases, with 15 bases left between them. This CDR3 is 14 amino acids long. Germline V gene lookup returns CDR1 LNHDA and CDR2 SQIVND (reference sequence). CDR3 region: CASSGGTRGTEAFF. The CDR3 coding sequence is TGTGCCAGTAGTGGGGGGACGAGGGGAACTGAAGCTTTCTTT. Together with reference TRBV19 and TRBJ1-1, the CDR3 gives the full variable domain: DGGITQSPKYLFRKEGQNVTLSCEQNLNHDAMYWYRQDPGQGLRLIYYSQIVNDFQKGDIAEGYSVSREKKESFPLTVTSAQKNPTAFYLCASSGGTRGTEAFFGQGTRLTVV.

The chain recombines TRBV7-9 with TRBJ1-4; D possibly corresponds to TRBD1 (5 bases). Germline CDR1 is SEHNR and CDR2 is FQNEAQ (reference sequence). V was clipped by 5 bases and J by 6 bases, with 19 bases between them. The CDR3 is made up of 16 amino acids. CDR3 DNA: TGTGCCAGCAGCCTAGAGGGGTCAGCTACCGATGAAAAACTGTTTTTT. This sequence encodes CASSLEGSATDEKLFF.

V usage is TRBV11-3 and J usage is TRBJ2-7; the match to TRBD2 covers 7 bases. The CDR3 is 13 residues long. V lost 5 bases to trimming and J lost 6 bases; unmatched junction nucleotides: 7. The germline V gene encodes CDR1 SGHNT and CDR2 YENEEA. CDR3 coding DNA: TGTGCCAGCAGCGATCGGGGGGAGGCCGAGCAGTACTTC. Protein: CASSDRGEAEQYF. The whole variable domain, filled in from reference TRBV11-3 and TRBJ2-7, reads EAGVVQSPRYKIIEKKQPVAFWCNPISGHNTLYWYLQNLGQGPELLIRYENEEAVDDSQLPKDRFSAERLKGVDSTLKIQPAELGDSAVYLCASSDRGEAEQYFGPGTRLTVT.

The rearrangement links TRBV5-1 to TRBJ2-6, with D tentatively TRBD2 (6 bases). Germline-derived CDR1 and CDR2 are SGHRS and YFSETQ. V dropped 9 bases and J dropped 0 bases, with 16 bases sitting between them. The CDR3 covers 16 residues. In DNA form, the CDR3 reads TGCGCCACCCACCCGGGACTGAGCTCTGGGGCCAACGTCCTGACTTTC. Translated, it gives CATHPGLSSGANVLTF.

The chain uses TRBV18 and TRBJ2-3; TRBD2 matches at 12 bases. Germline-derived CDR1 and CDR2 are KGHSH and LQKENI. The length of the CDR3 is 16 residues. The junction had 5 bases not matched to a gene; V was cut back by 4 bases and J by 3 bases. As DNA, the CDR3 is TGTGCCAGCTCACTACTAGCGGGGGGCCGGACAGATACGCAGTATTTT. It is translated as CASSLLAGGRTDTQYF.

This chain joins TRBV30 and TRBJ2-7; 8 nucleotides align to TRBD2. The CDR3 consists of 17 residues. Germline trimming cut 3 bases from V and 2 bases from J; bases unmatched to any gene: 15. Germline lookup yields CDR1 GTSNPN and CDR2 SVGIG (reference sequence). CDR3 residues: CAWSYAPRLAFTYEQYF. The CDR3 DNA follows: TGTGCCTGGAGCTACGCCCCGCGACTAGCGTTTACCTACGAGCAGTACTTC.

The J gene is TRBJ2-1, the V gene TRBV10-3; D perhaps matches TRBD1 (6 bases). Germline-derived CDR1 and CDR2 are ENHRY and SYGVKD. This CDR3 is 16 amino acids long. V shed 6 bases and J shed 3 bases, with 18 bases lying between them. This CDR3 is CAIRDAGAIFYNEQFF. CDR3 nucleotides: TGTGCCATCAGGGATGCAGGGGCCATATTCTACAATGAGCAGTTCTTC.

This chain connects TRBV5-4 to TRBJ2-5; the match to TRBD2 covers 9 bases. Germline V gene sequence: CDR1 SGHNT, CDR2 YYREEE (reference sequence). Losses at the gene ends were 4 bases for V and 4 bases for J; bases not matched to a gene: 11. The CDR3 spans 16 residues. The CDR3 coding sequence is TGTGCCAGCAGCGATCATTTGCGGGGGGGAGGAGAGACCCAGTACTTC. It translates to CASSDHLRGGGETQYF.

The J gene is TRBJ2-5, the V gene TRBV28; weak D call: TRBD2 (6 bases). Germline values: CDR1 MDHEN, CDR2 SYDVKM. The CDR3 contains 15 residues. Trimming shortened V by 5 bases and J by 0 bases, and 13 bases separated the two germline ends. CDR3: CASSPPGGYQETQYF. DNA of the CDR3: TGTGCCAGCAGTCCCCCTGGGGGGTACCAAGAGACCCAGTACTTC.

This clone came up a few times. The rearrangement links TRBV9 to TRBJ1-1; 7 bases are shared with TRBD1. Germline V gene sequence: CDR1 SGDLS, CDR2 YYNGEE. Germline trimming cut 3 bases from V and 6 bases from J; bases unmatched to any gene: 8. There are 14 residues in the CDR3. The CDR3 loop reads CASSATGVGSEAFF. The CDR3 coding sequence is TGTGCCAGCAGCGCAACAGGGGTCGGCTCTGAAGCTTTCTTT.